This TCR beta chain was obtained from a study of blood T cell repertoires in COVID-19. CDR1 and CDR2 (germline): SGHRS, YFSETQ. After removal of 2 bases from V and 2 bases from J, the junction contained 4 bases not matched to a gene. This CDR3 region has 15 residues. Assay: immunoSEQ multiplex PCR; the TCRdb copy retains only in-frame clones and omits some. The sample has 350,000 to 400,000 clones, 80% to 90% seen once; the top ten hold just over 7%. The receptor comes from a woman aged 55-70 years with COVID-19, enrolled during active disease. Sequencing input: peripheral blood. The genes are TRBV5-1 and TRBJ2-3; 8 nucleotides line up with TRBD2. The CDR3 nucleotides are TGCGCCAGCAGCTTCGGACTAGCAGACACAGATACGCAGTATTTT. Translation: CASSFGLADTDTQYF.